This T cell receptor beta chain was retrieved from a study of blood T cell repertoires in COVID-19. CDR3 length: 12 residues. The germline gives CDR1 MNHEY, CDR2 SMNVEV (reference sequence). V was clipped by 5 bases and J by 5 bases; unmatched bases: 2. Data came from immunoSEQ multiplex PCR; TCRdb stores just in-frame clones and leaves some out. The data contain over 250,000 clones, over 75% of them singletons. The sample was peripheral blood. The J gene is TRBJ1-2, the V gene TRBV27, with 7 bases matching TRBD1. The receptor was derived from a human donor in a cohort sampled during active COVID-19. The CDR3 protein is CASSQQGYGYTF. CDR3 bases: TGTGCCAGCAGTCAACAGGGGTATGGCTACACCTTC.